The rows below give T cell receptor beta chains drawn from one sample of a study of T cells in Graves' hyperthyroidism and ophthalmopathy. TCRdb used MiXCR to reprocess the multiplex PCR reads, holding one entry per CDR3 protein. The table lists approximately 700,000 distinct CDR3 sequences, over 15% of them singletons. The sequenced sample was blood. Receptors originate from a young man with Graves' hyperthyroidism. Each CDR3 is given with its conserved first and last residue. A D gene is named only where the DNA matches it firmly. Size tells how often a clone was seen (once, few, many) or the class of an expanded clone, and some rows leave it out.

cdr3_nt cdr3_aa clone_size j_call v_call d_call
TGTGCCAGCAGCCCTTCTCAAGACAGGGAATACGAGCAGTACTTC CASSPSQDREYEQYF few TRBJ2-7 TRBV7-2 TRBD1
TGCGCCAGCAGTGAAAGCAATGAAAAACTGTTTTTT CASSESNEKLFF NA TRBJ1-4 TRBV10-2 NA
TGTGCTAGTGGGAACAGACCCGGGTCACCCCTCCACTTT CASGNRPGSPLHF NA TRBJ1-6 TRBV12-5 NA
TGTGCCAGCAGTTTAGGGTTTGCCTACGAGCAGTACTTC CASSLGFAYEQYF many TRBJ2-7 TRBV28 NA
TGTGCCAGCAGTTCTAGCGGGAGAACCTACAATGAGCAGTTCTTC CASSSSGRTYNEQFF many TRBJ2-1 TRBV7-9 TRBD2
TGTGCCAGCAGTTACCCCGGAGAGACCCAGTACTTC CASSYPGETQYF many TRBJ2-5 TRBV6-5 NA
TGTGCCAGCAGTCTGACTAGCGGGAGAAAGCGAGAGACCCAGTACTTC CASSLTSGRKRETQYF many TRBJ2-5 TRBV28 TRBD2
TGTGCCAGCAGCCAAGTAGGTAGCGGGAGGTCCTACAATGAGCAGTTCTTC CASSQVGSGRSYNEQFF NA TRBJ2-1 TRBV4-2 TRBD2
TGTGCCAGCAGCTCCGGGCTGAGGGTCTCCTACGAGCAGTACTTC CASSSGLRVSYEQYF many TRBJ2-7 TRBV7-9 NA
TGTGCCAGCAGCTTATGGGGCCCCTCCTACGAGCAGTACTTC CASSLWGPSYEQYF NA TRBJ2-7 TRBV7-2 NA
TGTGCCAGCAGTCCGTGGACACGCACAGATACGCAGTATTTT CASSPWTRTDTQYF many TRBJ2-3 TRBV28 NA
TGTGCCAGCAGTTACTACGGGACTAGCGGGACGTGGATCTATGGTGAGCAGTTCTTC CASSYYGTSGTWIYGEQFF few TRBJ2-1 TRBV6-2/TRBV6-3 TRBD2